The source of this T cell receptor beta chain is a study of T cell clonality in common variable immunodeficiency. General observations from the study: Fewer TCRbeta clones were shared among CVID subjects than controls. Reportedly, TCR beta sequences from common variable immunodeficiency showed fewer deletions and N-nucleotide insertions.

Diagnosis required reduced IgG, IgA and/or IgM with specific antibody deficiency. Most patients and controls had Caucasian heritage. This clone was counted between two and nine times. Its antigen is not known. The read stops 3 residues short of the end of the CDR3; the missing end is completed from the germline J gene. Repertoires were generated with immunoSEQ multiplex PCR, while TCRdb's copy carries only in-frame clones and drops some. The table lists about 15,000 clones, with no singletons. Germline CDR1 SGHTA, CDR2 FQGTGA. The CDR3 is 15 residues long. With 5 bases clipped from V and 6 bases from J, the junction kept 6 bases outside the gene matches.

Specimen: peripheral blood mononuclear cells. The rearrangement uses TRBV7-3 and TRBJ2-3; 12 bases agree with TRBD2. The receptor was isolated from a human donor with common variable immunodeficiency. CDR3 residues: CASSLLAGGRDTQYF. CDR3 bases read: TGTGCCAGCAGCCTACTAGCGGGGGGACGGGATACG.